Below, 23 T cell receptor beta chains from the same sample are listed, as sequenced in a study of T cell repertoires in cytomegalovirus infection. For these receptors, no antigen is known. Via MiXCR, TCRdb re-called the reads, giving one row per CDR3 protein. Of 44,000 or so distinct CDR3 sequences detected, 20% to 25% appear once; the ten largest clones hold 70% to 90%. Material: CD8+ T cells from cultured PBMCs, obtained from culture after CMV antigen stimulation. The receptors stem from a human donor in good health (CMV status not recorded). Some clones in this sample may be carry-over from other donors' samples.

This clonotype occurred a few times. The CDR3 nucleotides are TGTGCCAGCAGCTTAGCGAGCCAACTAGCGGGAAGCTACGAGCAGTACTTC. It yields the protein CASSLASQLAGSYEQYF. The chain employs TRBV7-2 and TRBJ2-7; 10 nucleotides match TRBD2. There are 17 residues in the CDR3. Germline trimming cut 0 bases from V and 3 bases from J; bases unmatched to any gene: 8. CDR1 is SGHTA, CDR2 FQGNSA, per germline.

This clonotype was recorded a few times. The J gene is TRBJ1-5, the V gene TRBV11-3; no firm D call. Trimming shortened V by 3 bases and J by 3 bases, and 15 bases separated the two germline ends. The length of the CDR3 is 16 residues. Per germline, CDR1 SGHNT and CDR2 YENEEA. In DNA, the CDR3 is TGTGCCAGCAGCTTGGTGTTGAGGTTTACCAATCAGCCCCAGCATTTT. The encoded protein is CASSLVLRFTNQPQHF.

This clonotype was observed a few times. The chain employs TRBV7-9 and TRBJ1-2, with TRBD1 identical over 8 bases. Per the germline V gene, CDR1 is SEHNR and CDR2 is FQNEAQ (reference sequence). Losses at the gene ends were 3 bases for V and 8 bases for J; bases not matched to a gene: 14. The length of the CDR3 is 16 residues. The CDR3 DNA sequence: TGTGCCAGCAGCTTTAACCCTAGGACAGGGAGGAAAGGCTACACCTTC. Encoded protein: CASSFNPRTGRKGYTF.

The chain employs TRBV18 and TRBJ1-1; unclear D gene. The ends were cut back, 2 bases at V and 5 bases at J, with 9 bases in the middle. Germline V gene data show CDR1 as KGHSH and CDR2 as LQKENI. The CDR3 totals 13 residues. For the CDR3, the DNA is TGTGCCAGCTCACCATCGGGTGGAACTGAAGCTTTCTTT. Protein: CASSPSGGTEAFF. Drawing the rest from reference TRBV18 and TRBJ1-1, the complete variable domain is NAGVMQNPRHLVRRRGQEARLRCSPMKGHSHVYWYRQLPEEGLKFMVYLQKENIIDESGMPKERFSAEFPKEGPSILRIQQVVRGDSAAYFCASSPSGGTEAFFGQGTRLTVV.

This CDR3 reads CATRRREAAYNEQFF. CDR3 DNA: TGCGCCACCCGAAGGCGGGAGGCAGCCTACAATGAGCAGTTCTTC. This chain links TRBV23-1 with TRBJ2-1; 8 nucleotides match TRBD2. TRBV23-1 is marked as an open reading frame, function uncertain. The CDR3 is 15 residues long. V lost 10 bases to trimming and J lost 2 bases; unmatched junction nucleotides: 10.

This chain joins TRBV6-6 and TRBJ1-2, with D possibly being TRBD1 (6 bases). The V end was cut by 6 bases, the J end by 3 bases, with 14 bases between. CDR1 and CDR2 (germline): MNHNY, SVGAGI (reference sequence). CDR3 length: 14 residues. For the CDR3, the DNA is TGTGCCAGCAGACCTCGGACAGCCTACTATGGCTACACCTTC. Amino acid sequence: CASRPRTAYYGYTF.

The V gene is TRBV7-6, the J gene TRBJ2-1; 10 positions agree with TRBD2. Trimming removed 1 base from V and 7 bases from J; junction bases left unmatched: 7. There are 16 residues in the CDR3. Looked up from germline, CDR1 is SGHVS and CDR2 is FNYEAQ. For the CDR3, the DNA is TGTGCCAGCAGCTTAGAAGCTAGCGGGAGTCGTAATGAGCAGTTCTTC. As protein: CASSLEASGSRNEQFF.

This clonotype was seen only a few times. V usage is TRBV7-2 and J usage is TRBJ2-1; D assignment may be TRBD1 or TRBD2 (5 bases each). CDR3 length: 15 residues. In germline, CDR1 is SGHTA, CDR2 FQGNSA. Between the trimmed V and J ends, which lost 5 bases and 0 bases, there was a span of 11 bases. As DNA, the CDR3 is TGTGCCAGCAGCCCCGGGGCCAACTCCTACAATGAGCAGTTCTTC. Its protein product is CASSPGANSYNEQFF.

This clonotype was observed a few times. The CDR3 here is CASSLELAGGLADTQYF. CDR3 nucleotide sequence: TGCGCCAGCAGCTTGGAACTAGCGGGGGGACTCGCAGATACGCAGTATTTT. The chain employs TRBV5-1 and TRBJ2-3; 12 bases map to TRBD2. CDR3 length: 17 amino acids. Germline assignment: CDR1 SGHRS and CDR2 YFSETQ. J gave up 4 bases and V 0 bases, and 6 bases lay outside the gene matches.

In its sample, this clonotype was seen a few times. CDR3 loop: CASSLGGQPQHF. In DNA, the CDR3 is TGTGCCAGCAGCTTAGGGGGTCAGCCCCAGCATTTT. The V and J genes are TRBV7-9 and TRBJ1-5, with unresolved D. CDR3 length: 12 amino acids. V was pared by 1 base and J by 6 bases, with 4 bases between. Germline-derived CDR1 and CDR2 are SEHNR and FQNEAQ (reference sequence).

The chain combines TRBV10-2 with TRBJ1-1; 9 bases fit TRBD1. CDR3 length equals 16 residues. CDR1 and CDR2 (germline): WSHSY, SAAADI. With 2 bases clipped from V and 5 bases from J, the junction kept 9 bases outside the gene matches. DNA of the CDR3: TGCGCCAGCAGTGAGCTACTACAGGGGGCGAAAACTGAAGCTTTCTTT. This gives the protein CASSELLQGAKTEAFF.

This clonotype was counted a few times. The V call is TRBV11-2, the J call TRBJ2-7, with 7 bases lining up with TRBD2. This CDR3 comprises 16 residues. V was pared by 5 bases and J by 0 bases, with 10 bases of the junction left unmatched. Germline values: CDR1 SGHAT, CDR2 FQNNGV. The CDR3 DNA is TGTGCCAGCAGCCAATACCCGGGACTAAGCTCCTACGAGCAGTACTTC. It is translated as CASSQYPGLSSYEQYF.

The chain is built from TRBV28 and TRBJ2-5; TRBD2 agrees at 7 bases. This CDR3 spans 14 amino acids. CDR1 is MDHEN, CDR2 SYDVKM, per germline. Losses at the gene ends were 2 bases for V and 7 bases for J; bases not matched to a gene: 7. The CDR3 region is CASSLKAGSGTQYF. Here the CDR3 DNA reads TGTGCCAGCAGTTTAAAAGCGGGGTCGGGGACCCAGTACTTC.

This chain uses TRBV11-2 with TRBJ1-4; TRBD1 agrees at 7 bases. This CDR3 region has 14 residues. Germline V gene sequence: CDR1 SGHAT, CDR2 FQNNGV. Trimming took 3 bases from V and 5 from J; bases not matched to a gene: 3. CDR3 DNA: TGTGCCAGCAGCTTGACAGGGTCGAATGAAAAACTGTTTTTT. It encodes CASSLTGSNEKLFF.

This chain uses TRBV7-6 with TRBJ2-2; D might be TRBD1 (5 bases). Germline V gene data show CDR1 as SGHVS and CDR2 as FNYEAQ. The CDR3 is made up of 16 amino acids. V dropped 5 bases and J dropped 4 bases, with 17 bases sitting between them. The CDR3, as DNA: TGTGCCAGCAGCGCGAAAAGGGCAGGGATCACCGGGGAGCTGTTTTTT. It yields the protein CASSAKRAGITGELFF.

The gene calls are TRBV7-2 and TRBJ2-7; D not resolved. The CDR3 is made up of 11 amino acids. V was shortened by 5 bases and J by 3 bases, with 5 bases between the two germline ends. Germline V gene data show CDR1 as SGHTA and CDR2 as FQGNSA. CDR3 in amino acids: CASSPHYEQYF. As DNA, the CDR3 is TGTGCCAGCAGCCCACACTACGAGCAGTACTTC.

This clonotype appeared a few times. The chain couples TRBV6-2 or TRBV6-3 to TRBJ2-7; D remains ambiguous. The CDR3 runs 14 residues. V was clipped by 6 bases and J by 0 bases, with 12 bases between them. Germline CDR1 reads MNHEY; CDR2 reads SVGEGT. The DNA of the CDR3 is TGTGCCAGCAGATCCCCGGTAAGCTCCTACGAGCAGTACTTC. This encodes CASRSPVSSYEQYF.

This clonotype was picked up a small number of times. The rearrangement uses TRBV7-8 and TRBJ1-3, with D possibly TRBD1 on 6 matching bases. The CDR3 contains 18 residues. Germline values: CDR1 SGHVS, CDR2 FQNEAQ. V lost 5 bases and J 4 bases, leaving 24 bases between the germline ends. The chain's CDR3 is CASSPLGGQTGVGNTIYF. CDR3 bases: TGTGCCAGCAGCCCCCTTGGGGGGCAGACCGGAGTGGGAAACACCATATATTTT.

The rearrangement joins TRBV7-9 to TRBJ1-4, with D possibly matching TRBD1 (5 bases). The germline V gene encodes CDR1 SEHNR and CDR2 FQNEAQ (reference sequence). V lost 0 bases and J lost 7, with 15 bases in between. CDR3 length equals 16 residues. This chain's CDR3 is CASSLAWDGLGEKLFF. For the CDR3, the DNA is TGTGCCAGCAGCTTAGCTTGGGACGGGCTGGGTGAAAAACTGTTTTTT.

The CDR3 loop is CASSPSVYNEQFF. Written as DNA, the CDR3 is TGTGCCAGCAGCCCTAGCGTTTACAATGAGCAGTTCTTC. This chain links TRBV7-3 with TRBJ2-1; D perhaps matches TRBD2 (6 bases). This CDR3 is 13 amino acids long. The germline V and J ends were trimmed by 5 bases and 4 bases, with 9 bases remaining between them. Germline loops: CDR1 SGHTA, CDR2 FQGTGA.

A few counts support this clonotype. This CDR3 reads CASSHAYEGETQYF. CDR3 nucleotide sequence: TGTGCCAGCAGCCACGCCTATGAAGGGGAGACCCAGTACTTC. This chain joins TRBV5-6 and TRBJ2-5; D unclear. The CDR3 runs 14 residues. V lost 4 bases and J 5 bases, leaving 15 bases between the germline ends. CDR1 is SGHDT and CDR2 is YYEEEE in the germline V gene.

This clonotype was observed a few times. The chain employs TRBV6-2 or TRBV6-3 and TRBJ2-1; D not resolved. Trimming removed 3 bases from V and 6 bases from J, with 9 bases in between. Germline V lookup: CDR1 MNHEY, CDR2 SVGEGT. The CDR3 covers 13 residues. In nucleotides, the CDR3 is TGTGCCAGCAGTTATGTGGTACGCAATGAGCAGTTCTTC. Translation gives CASSYVVRNEQFF.

This chain links TRBV7-9 with TRBJ2-1; D could derive from TRBD1 or TRBD2 (6 bases each). The V and J ends lost 4 bases and 8 bases respectively, with 18 bases between them. CDR1 and CDR2 (germline): SEHNR, FQNEAQ (reference sequence). The CDR3 has 15 residues. CDR3 loop: CASSSSLAEGDEQFF. As DNA, the CDR3 is TGTGCCAGCAGCTCAAGCCTCGCGGAGGGGGATGAGCAGTTCTTC. The full variable domain, completed using reference TRBV7-9 and TRBJ2-1, is DTGVSQNPRHKITKRGQNVTFRCDPISEHNRLYWYRQTLGQGPEFLTYFQNEAQLEKSRLLSDRFSAERPKGSFSTLEIQRTEQGDSAMYLCASSSSLAEGDEQFFGPGTRLTVL.